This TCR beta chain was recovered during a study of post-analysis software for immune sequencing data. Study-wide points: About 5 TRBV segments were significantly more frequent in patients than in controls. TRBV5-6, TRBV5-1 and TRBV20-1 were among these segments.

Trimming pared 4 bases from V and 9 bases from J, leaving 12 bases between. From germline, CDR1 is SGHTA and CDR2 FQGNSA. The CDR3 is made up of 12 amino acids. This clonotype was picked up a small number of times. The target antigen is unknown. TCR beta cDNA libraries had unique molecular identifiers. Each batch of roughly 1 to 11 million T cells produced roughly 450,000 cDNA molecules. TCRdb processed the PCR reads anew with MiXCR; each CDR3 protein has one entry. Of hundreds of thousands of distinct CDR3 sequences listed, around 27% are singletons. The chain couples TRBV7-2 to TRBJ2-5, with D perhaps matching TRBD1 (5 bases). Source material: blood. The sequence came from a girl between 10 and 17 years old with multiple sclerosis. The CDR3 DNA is TGTGCCAGCAGCTCGACCTCAGGGTCCCAGTACTTC. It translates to CASSSTSGSQYF.